These 31 T cell receptor beta chains share one sample of origin, sequenced in a study of lymphopenia after photon versus proton radiotherapy. The protocol was immunoSEQ multiplex PCR, while the TCRdb copy is restricted to in-frame clones and leaves out a portion. The sample yields under 20,000 clones, about 85% seen once. Specimen: peripheral blood, collected from a patient treated with proton-based radiotherapy. The receptor source for this set is a man between 70 and 80 years old with pancreatic cancer.

V is TRBV25-1 and J is TRBJ1-2; TRBD1 is a possible D gene (5 bases). The CDR3 length is 15 residues. Trimming shortened V by 0 bases and J by 6 bases, and 14 bases separated the two germline ends. CDR1 and CDR2 (germline): MGHDK, SYGVNS. CDR3 sequence reads: CASSEYLRGGDGYTF. The CDR3 nucleotides read TGTGCCAGCAGTGAATATCTGAGGGGAGGAGATGGCTACACCTTC.

V is TRBV19 and J is TRBJ1-5; 12 bases fit TRBD1. Trimming took 3 bases from V and 7 from J; bases not matched to a gene: 1. CDR1 and CDR2 from the germline V gene are LNHDA and SQIVND (reference sequence). CDR3 length equals 14 residues. The CDR3 region has the DNA TGTGCCAGTAGTATCGGGACAGGGGGCCAGCCCCAGCATTTT. It is translated as CASSIGTGGQPQHF.

The chain joins TRBV2 to TRBJ2-1; TRBD2 matches 7 bases. The junction had 5 bases not matched to a gene; V was cut back by 8 bases and J by 7 bases. CDR3 length: 12 residues. Looked up from germline, CDR1 is SNHLY and CDR2 is FYNNEI. DNA of the CDR3: TGTGCCAGCCGGGCGGGGGAAAATGAGCAGTTCTTC. Its protein product is CASRAGENEQFF.

The chain couples TRBV7-2 to TRBJ1-1, with D hard to call. Per the germline V gene, CDR1 is SGHTA and CDR2 is FQGNSA. This CDR3 region has 15 residues. The ends were cut back, 5 bases at V and 0 bases at J, with 13 bases in the middle. DNA of the CDR3: TGTGCCAGCAGCCCCTCTGGGCGCATGAACACTGAAGCTTTCTTT. Translated, it gives CASSPSGRMNTEAFF.

This sequence joins TRBV7-2 and TRBJ2-5; D is ambiguous. Between the trimmed V and J ends, which lost 1 base and 2 bases, there was a span of 2 bases. Germline CDR1 reads SGHTA; CDR2 reads FQGNSA. The CDR3 is 12 residues long. The CDR3 region is CASSLGQETQYF. The CDR3 DNA is TGTGCCAGCAGCTTAGGGCAAGAGACCCAGTACTTC.

V and J are TRBV14 and TRBJ1-3; perhaps TRBD1 as D (6 bases). V lost 4 bases and J lost 3, with 22 bases in between. Looked up from germline, CDR1 is SGHDN and CDR2 is FVKESK. The CDR3 consists of 18 residues. CDR3 nucleotides: TGTGCCAGCAGCCGATACAGGGCAACCTCGACACGTGGAAACACCATATATTTT. Encoded protein: CASSRYRATSTRGNTIYF.

V and J are TRBV5-4 and TRBJ2-7, with a possible D match to TRBD2 (6 bases). V was clipped by 5 bases and J by 4 bases, with 19 bases between them. Germline CDR1 reads SGHNT; CDR2 reads YYREEE (reference sequence). The CDR3 runs 15 residues. The CDR3 loop is CASRPSGGKEYEQYF. CDR3 nucleotide sequence: TGTGCCAGCAGACCCTCGGGCGGGAAGGAGTACGAGCAGTACTTC.

The chain has TRBV6-1 and TRBJ2-5; D might be TRBD2 (6 bases). The CDR3 runs to 11 residues. Germline-derived CDR1 and CDR2 are MNHNS and SASEGT. V shed 1 base and J shed 13 bases, with 10 bases lying between them. The CDR3 spells CASSEVGLGYF. The CDR3 nucleotides read TGTGCCAGCAGTGAAGTGGGACTGGGGTACTTC.

This clone was seen only a few times. The chain couples TRBV2 to TRBJ1-6; a weak D match, TRBD1 (5 bases). Looked up from germline, CDR1 is SNHLY and CDR2 is FYNNEI. V was pared by 7 bases and J by 4 bases, with 14 bases between. There are 15 residues in the CDR3. The CDR3 DNA sequence: TGTGCCAGCACGCCCAGGGTCGGGTATAATTCACCCCTCCACTTT. Translation: CASTPRVGYNSPLHF.

The genes are TRBV2 and TRBJ1-5; maybe TRBD1 (5 bases). The germline V gene has CDR1 SNHLY and CDR2 FYNNEI. The ends were cut back, 3 bases at V and 4 bases at J, with 10 bases in the middle. The CDR3 extends over 14 amino acids. The chain's CDR3 is CASSDQGWNQPQHF. CDR3 DNA: TGTGCCAGCAGTGATCAGGGTTGGAATCAGCCCCAGCATTTT. Combining the CDR3 with reference TRBV2 and TRBJ1-5 gives the whole variable domain EPEVTQTPSHQVTQMGQEVILRCVPISNHLYFYWYRQILGQKVEFLVSFYNNEISEKSEIFDDQFSVERPDGSNFTLKIRSTKLEDSAMYFCASSDQGWNQPQHFGDGTRLSIL.

The chain carries TRBV18 and TRBJ2-1, with 15 nucleotides matching TRBD2. The CDR3 has 20 residues. The germline V gene encodes CDR1 KGHSH and CDR2 LQKENI. The V and J ends lost 5 bases and 1 base, in that order; junction bases with no gene match: 12. CDR3 residues: CASSSRTSGGEAKSYNEQFF. CDR3 nucleotides: TGTGCCAGCTCATCCAGGACTAGCGGGGGGGAAGCCAAATCCTACAATGAGCAGTTCTTC.

The chain carries TRBV6-5 and TRBJ2-7, with TRBD1 matching 8 bases. The CDR3 extends over 15 amino acids. From germline, CDR1 is MNHEY and CDR2 SVGAGI. Germline trimming cut 5 bases from V and 3 bases from J; bases unmatched to any gene: 9. CDR3 DNA: TGTGCCAGCAGTGCGCAACAGGGGGTCGGCTACGAGCAGTACTTC. It translates to CASSAQQGVGYEQYF.

V usage is TRBV30 and J usage is TRBJ1-2, with 8 bases fitting TRBD1. The CDR3 loop spans 15 amino acids. The germline V gene has CDR1 GTSNPN and CDR2 SVGIG (reference sequence). V lost 1 base, J lost 4 bases, and 8 bases stayed unmatched. The CDR3 bases are TGTGCCTGGAGTGCGACAGGGGCTCCACCCTATGGCTACACCTTC. Protein: CAWSATGAPPYGYTF.

V gene TRBV6-1 combines with J gene TRBJ2-1, with D possibly called TRBD1 or TRBD2 (5 bases each). This CDR3 has 11 residues. Germline values: CDR1 MNHNS, CDR2 SASEGT. Trimming removed 8 bases at V and 7 bases at J, with 9 bases between. The CDR3 reads CASLGGNEQFF. The CDR3 DNA follows: TGTGCCAGCCTTGGGGGAAATGAGCAGTTCTTC.

The chain combines TRBV7-6 with TRBJ1-1; D remains unclear. The CDR3 has 13 residues. Trimming left V 4 bases short and J 1 base short, with 7 bases between. Per the germline V gene, CDR1 is SGHVS and CDR2 is FNYEAQ. In DNA form, the CDR3 reads TGTGCCAGCAGCTCTGACACGAACACTGAAGCTTTCTTT. Residues: CASSSDTNTEAFF.

The chain is built from TRBV6-5 and TRBJ1-2; perhaps TRBD1 as D (5 bases). The germline CDR1 and CDR2 sequences are MNHEY and SVGAGI. The CDR3 runs to 14 residues. V was pared by 2 bases and J by 6 bases, with 13 bases between. The CDR3 DNA sequence: TGTGCCAGCAGTTACCCCGCGGGGCAGAATGGCTACACCTTC. As protein: CASSYPAGQNGYTF.

The chain uses TRBV6-5 and TRBJ2-5; D gene unclear. Looked up from germline, CDR1 is MNHEY and CDR2 is SVGAGI. V was trimmed by 2 bases and J by 2 bases, leaving 12 bases between them. The CDR3 is made up of 15 amino acids. The CDR3 reads CASSYGSEIQETQYF. CDR3 nucleotides: TGTGCCAGCAGTTACGGATCAGAAATACAAGAGACCCAGTACTTC.

This clone was observed once. The genes are TRBV5-1 and TRBJ1-1; 10 bases fit TRBD1. The germline V gene has CDR1 SGHRS and CDR2 YFSETQ. The length of the CDR3 is 16 residues. The V gene end was trimmed by 2 bases and the J gene end by 4 bases; junction bases not matched to a gene: 8. CDR3: CASSFRQGASRTEAFF. Here the CDR3 DNA reads TGCGCCAGCAGCTTCAGACAGGGGGCATCGCGCACTGAAGCTTTCTTT. The full variable domain, in which reference TRBV5-1 and TRBJ1-1 provide the parts outside the CDR3, is KAGVTQTPRYLIKTRGQQVTLSCSPISGHRSVSWYQQTPGQGLQFLFEYFSETQRNKGNFPGRFSGRQFSNSRSEMNVSTLELGDSALYLCASSFRQGASRTEAFFGQGTRLTVV.

The V and J genes are TRBV5-1 and TRBJ2-4; D remains unclear. Germline loops: CDR1 SGHRS, CDR2 YFSETQ. This CDR3 contains 14 residues. V lost 4 bases, J lost 0 bases, and 8 bases lay in between. The CDR3 loop reads CASSPRPAKNIQYF. The CDR3 DNA reads as TGCGCCAGCAGCCCTAGGCCAGCCAAAAACATTCAGTACTTC.

The rearrangement uses TRBV6-5 and TRBJ1-5; 8 nucleotides line up with TRBD1. The CDR3 loop spans 13 amino acids. Trimming took 6 bases from V and 9 from J; bases not matched to a gene: 7. From germline, CDR1 is MNHEY and CDR2 SVGAGI. CDR3 sequence: CASRVTGALPQHF. The CDR3 bases are TGTGCCAGCAGGGTGACAGGGGCCCTGCCCCAGCATTTT.

The rearrangement uses TRBV9 and TRBJ2-3; a possible D gene is TRBD2 (6 bases). Per germline, CDR1 SGDLS and CDR2 YYNGEE. With 3 bases removed from V and 0 bases from J, the gap between germline ends came to 14 bases. The CDR3 has 16 residues. The CDR3 region is CASSEGEASSTDTQYF. The CDR3 bases are TGTGCCAGCAGCGAAGGGGAGGCTAGCAGCACAGATACGCAGTATTTT.

The CDR3 region has the DNA TGTGCCAGCAGTTACGGGTCCGGGGTTCAAGAGACCCAGTACTTC. Protein sequence: CASSYGSGVQETQYF. This chain joins TRBV6-5 and TRBJ2-5, with D possibly being TRBD2 (5 bases). The CDR3 is 15 residues long. In germline, CDR1 is MNHEY, CDR2 SVGAGI. V gave up 2 bases and J gave up 2 bases, with 12 bases separating them.

This chain connects TRBV5-1 to TRBJ2-7; 9 positions match TRBD1. Germline values: CDR1 SGHRS, CDR2 YFSETQ. The J segment lost 4 bases and the V segment lost 0 bases, leaving 5 bases of the junction unmatched. There are 15 residues in the CDR3. The chain's CDR3 is CASSLDRGRGYEQYF. DNA of the CDR3: TGCGCCAGCAGCTTGGACAGGGGGCGAGGATACGAGCAGTACTTC.

This clone was seen more than once but under ten times. V is TRBV5-1 and J is TRBJ1-4; 9 nucleotides match TRBD1. The germline V gene encodes CDR1 SGHRS and CDR2 YFSETQ. V shed 0 bases and J 2 bases; nucleotides not matched to a gene: 2. This CDR3 is built from 16 residues. The CDR3 loop reads CASSLGDRATNEKLFF. DNA of the CDR3: TGCGCCAGCAGCTTGGGGGACAGGGCGACTAATGAAAAACTGTTTTTT.

This clone was seen a few times. This chain joins TRBV2 and TRBJ2-2, with 7 bases fitting TRBD2. Germline V gene data show CDR1 as SNHLY and CDR2 as FYNNEI. V gave up 7 bases and J gave up 5 bases; unmatched junction bases: 10. The CDR3 length is 15 residues. The CDR3 region is CASKNMGEGTGELFF. The CDR3 region has the DNA TGTGCCAGCAAAAATATGGGGGAGGGAACCGGGGAGCTGTTTTTT. The full variable domain, completed using reference TRBV2 and TRBJ2-2, is EPEVTQTPSHQVTQMGQEVILRCVPISNHLYFYWYRQILGQKVEFLVSFYNNEISEKSEIFDDQFSVERPDGSNFTLKIRSTKLEDSAMYFCASKNMGEGTGELFFGEGSRLTVL.

The rearrangement joins TRBV18 to TRBJ1-6; no reliable D call. The germline V and J ends were trimmed by 3 bases and 9 bases, with 12 bases remaining between them. In germline, CDR1 is KGHSH, CDR2 LQKENI. This CDR3 is built from 14 residues. The CDR3 region is CASSPEGLRSPLHF. Written as DNA, the CDR3 is TGTGCCAGCTCACCTGAAGGATTACGTTCACCCCTCCACTTT.

The V gene is TRBV30, the J gene TRBJ1-5, with 7 bases matching TRBD1. V shed 0 bases and J 4 bases; nucleotides not matched to a gene: 9. Germline loops: CDR1 GTSNPN, CDR2 SVGIG (reference sequence). This CDR3 spans 16 amino acids. The CDR3 loop is CAWSVYQGVGNQPQHF. CDR3 nucleotides: TGTGCCTGGAGTGTATATCAGGGGGTAGGAAATCAGCCCCAGCATTTT.

V gene TRBV25-1 combines with J gene TRBJ2-7; no clear D. Germline CDR1 reads MGHDK; CDR2 reads SYGVNS. With 5 bases removed from V and 5 bases from J, the gap between germline ends came to 19 bases. The CDR3 extends over 15 amino acids. DNA of the CDR3: TGTGCCAGCAGTCTGTCGGGTAGGCCGTTCGACGAGCAGTACTTC. Its protein is CASSLSGRPFDEQYF.

This chain joins TRBV5-1 and TRBJ1-2; 9 positions agree with TRBD1. From germline, CDR1 is SGHRS and CDR2 YFSETQ. J was trimmed by 0 bases and V by 3 bases; bases with no gene match: 6. This CDR3 contains 16 residues. Here the CDR3 DNA reads TGCGCCAGCAGCTCTACGACAGGGGGTGCTAACTATGGCTACACCTTC. Protein: CASSSTTGGANYGYTF.

The chain carries TRBV27 and TRBJ1-4; possibly TRBD1 for D (6 bases). CDR3 length: 14 residues. Trimming stripped 4 bases from V and 3 bases from J, with 9 bases between. Per the germline V gene, CDR1 is MNHEY and CDR2 is SMNVEV (reference sequence). The CDR3 sequence: CASSWGAPNEKLFF. DNA of the CDR3: TGTGCCAGCAGTTGGGGGGCGCCTAATGAAAAACTGTTTTTT.

This chain connects TRBV7-2 to TRBJ1-1, with D perhaps TRBD1 (6 bases). Germline CDR1 is SGHTA and CDR2 is FQGNSA. V was cut by 4 bases and J by 1 base, with 10 bases left in between. This CDR3 spans 14 amino acids. CDR3: CASSSDRRNTEAFF. CDR3 in DNA: TGTGCCAGCAGCTCCGACAGGAGGAACACTGAAGCTTTCTTT.